This is a list of T cell receptor beta chains from one sample in a study of PD-1 and CTLA-4 blockade in melanoma. Assay used: immunoSEQ multiplex PCR; TCRdb lists only in-frame clones, some missing. The sample has 20,000 to 25,000 clones; around 88% are singletons. The sample here was CD8+ T cells from peripheral blood, taken before anti-PD-1 treatment. These receptors came from a human donor with melanoma. CDR3s include the opening cysteine and the closing phenylalanine or tryptophan. The D gene is left open where the match is weak. Not all rows give a size; the values are once, few, many and, for expanded clones, a class.

D	V	size	J	DNA	CDR3
-	TRBV27	-	TRBJ1-5	TGTGCCAGCAGTTTGGGGGGACAGCCCCAGCATTTT	CASSLGGQPQHF
TRBD1	TRBV5-5	-	TRBJ1-1	TGTGCCAGCAGCTTAGGACCCGACAGGGACACTGAAGCTTTCTTT	CASSLGPDRDTEAFF
-	TRBV6-2/TRBV6-3	-	TRBJ1-5	TGTGCCAGCAGTTACTCTGGTAGCAATCAGCCCCAGCATTTT	CASSYSGSNQPQHF
-	TRBV28	-	TRBJ1-5	TGTGCCAGCAGCCCGGGCAATCAGCCCCAGCATTTT	CASSPGNQPQHF
-	TRBV9	-	TRBJ1-2	TGTGCCAGCAGCGCCGGGGACCAACCTACTACTTTCTACACCTTC	CASSAGDQPTTFYTF
TRBD1	TRBV2	few	TRBJ1-2	TGTGCCAGCAGTGAATCCAGGACAGGGGTTACCTATGGCTACACCTTC	CASSESRTGVTYGYTF
TRBD1	TRBV15	-	TRBJ2-7	TGTGCCACCAGCAGGAACCGGGACAGGGACCCCTACGAGCAGTACTTC	CATSRNRDRDPYEQYF
-	TRBV11-3	once	TRBJ1-3	TGTGCCAGCAGCTTCTCCGTCGGAAACACCATATATTTT	CASSFSVGNTIYF
-	TRBV6-2/TRBV6-3	-	TRBJ2-7	TGTGCCAGCAGTTACGACGTGTCCTACGAGCAGTACTTC	CASSYDVSYEQYF
-	TRBV28	once	TRBJ1-1	TGTGCCAGCGCGCCCCCGGACACTGAAGCTTTCTTT	CASAPPDTEAFF